This T cell receptor (beta chain) was sequenced during a study of T-cell reconstitution after alpha-beta-depleted transplantation in children. Regarding this clonotype: Antigen unknown. Because the CDR3's place on the DNA is in doubt, the DNA is left out and the CDR3 is given as listed by TCRdb.

Whole-study findings and limits: Alpha-beta T cells present about two months after transplant were reported to originate from several hundred expanded graft clones. Day-60 TCRbeta diversity that was high in some patients was derived from surviving recipient T cells and thymic progenitors. One year post-transplant, T-cell counts and diversity were largely derived from T cells produced anew.

The TCRbeta library incorporated unique molecular identifiers. TCRdb analysed the PCR reads with MiXCR anew, one entry per CDR3 protein. This table holds 110,000 or so distinct CDR3 sequences, 5.5% to 7% found once. CDR1 is SGHTA and CDR2 is FQGTGA in the germline V gene. The CDR3 comprises 16 residues, both ends counted. This receptor was taken from a male patient between 2 and 10 years old who had a stem cell transplant for acute lymphoblastic leukemia, so the T cells may come from the graft donor. V is TRBV7-3 and J is TRBJ2-7; the D call TRBD1 from the table was never checked on the DNA. The specimen was PBMCs, mostly from graft donor cells, collected 360 days after TCRalphabeta/CD19-depleted stem cell transplant. CDR3 sequence reads: CASSSTPVSLWYEQYF.